This TCR beta chain emerged from a study of blood T cells in healthy people across ages. Regarding the study as a whole: PBMC samples, being unsorted, prevented any conclusive comparison of naive and antigen-experienced cells.

In regard to this clonotype: Its antigen is currently unknown.

A second about 7 to 12 cycle PCR used barcoded and J-beta primers. Each cDNA molecule was tagged by a template-switch adaptor with 12 random nucleotides. Each sample provided no less than 2.5 million CDR3-containing paired-end reads. MiXCR, run by TCRdb on the 5' RACE reads, gives a single entry per CDR3 protein. The sample records hundreds of thousands of distinct CDR3 sequences, roughly three fifths being singletons. Germline-derived CDR1 and CDR2 are SQVTM and ANQGSEA. The V gene lost 5 bases and the J gene lost 2 bases, with 19 bases spanning the gap. This CDR3 is built from 17 residues. The chain has TRBV29-1 and TRBJ2-6; possibly TRBD2 for D (6 bases). Sequencing used blood. This TCR was sampled from a man aged 35 to 55 in good health. CDR3 nucleotides: TGCAGCGTTAATACCGGGACTTACAGGCCTGGGGCCAACGTCCTGACTTTC. Translating it yields CSVNTGTYRPGANVLTF.